This T cell receptor (beta chain) came from a study of graft-versus-host responses after intestinal transplantation. Study as a whole: Among the recipients, all got anti-thymocyte globulin induction and then tacrolimus and steroids for 2 to 3 years.

Some clones are missing from TCRdb's copy, which holds only in-frame ones; the method was immunoSEQ multiplex PCR. The table records some 6,800 clones, roughly a quarter of them present only once. Germline values: CDR1 MNHEY, CDR2 SVGAGI. V was pared by 6 bases and J by 0 bases, with 8 bases between. This CDR3 region has 14 residues. Cell sorting after the reaction yielded proliferating CFSE-low CD3+CD4+ and CD3+CD8+ responders. By sample share, this clone is medium-sized. This rearrangement joins TRBV6-5 to TRBJ1-4; no firm D call. The starting material was alloreactive CD4+ T cells from a mixed lymphocyte reaction culture, obtained before intestinal transplant. The sample's subset: CFSE-low proliferating T cells sorted from roughly six-day pre-transplant mixed lymphocyte reaction (GvH or HvG direction). This clonotype originated in a human patient who received an intestinal transplant. The CDR3 bases are TGTGCCAGCAGACGTATTGCAACTAATGAAAAACTGTTTTTT. Translated: CASRRIATNEKLFF.